This T cell receptor (beta chain) was obtained from a study of T cell changes during pregnancy in multiple sclerosis. The CDR3 length is 15 residues. Trimming cost V 1 base and J 0 bases, with 11 bases left between them. The V gene's germline CDR1 is SGDLS and CDR2 YYNGEE. Method: immunoSEQ multiplex PCR; TCRdb's copy keeps in-frame clones and lacks some. In the table there are nearly 60,000 clones, roughly nine tenths of which are singletons. The sample was CD4+ T cells from peripheral blood mononuclear cells, taken after pregnancy. The chain uses TRBV9 and TRBJ2-7, with D uncertain. The sequence derives from a female donor in good health, enrolled as a control in a pregnancy study. The CDR3 coding sequence is TGTGCCAGCAGCGTAAACACGCTTCCCTCCTACGAGCAGTACTTC. Translating it yields CASSVNTLPSYEQYF.